This TCR beta chain was identified in a study of shared clonotypes between healthy human individuals. Profiled with immunoSEQ multiplex PCR; TCRdb holds only in-frame clones, not every one. Here the sample spans around 1.9 million clones, around 93% being singletons. Turning to this clone: The antigen is undetermined.

V shed 3 bases, J shed 2 bases, and the junction held 5 bases outside the gene matches. Per the germline V gene, CDR1 is MDHEN and CDR2 is SYDVKM. This CDR3 has 15 residues. Broader study findings: Sequencing depth was expected to affect clonotype sharing among donors.

The naive CD8 subset, CD45RO-negative cells positively selected for CCR7, excluded terminally differentiated effector memory CD45RA+ cells. This TCR derives from a man between 18 and 35 years old in good health. Some clones in this sample may be carry-over from other donors' samples. Sequencing was done on a sample of naive CD8+ T cells from PBMCs. V and J are TRBV28 and TRBJ2-3; TRBD1 matches 7 bases. CDR3 residues: CASSLGTVTTDTQYF. The CDR3 DNA follows: TGTGCCAGCAGTTTGGGGACAGTCACCACAGATACGCAGTATTTT.